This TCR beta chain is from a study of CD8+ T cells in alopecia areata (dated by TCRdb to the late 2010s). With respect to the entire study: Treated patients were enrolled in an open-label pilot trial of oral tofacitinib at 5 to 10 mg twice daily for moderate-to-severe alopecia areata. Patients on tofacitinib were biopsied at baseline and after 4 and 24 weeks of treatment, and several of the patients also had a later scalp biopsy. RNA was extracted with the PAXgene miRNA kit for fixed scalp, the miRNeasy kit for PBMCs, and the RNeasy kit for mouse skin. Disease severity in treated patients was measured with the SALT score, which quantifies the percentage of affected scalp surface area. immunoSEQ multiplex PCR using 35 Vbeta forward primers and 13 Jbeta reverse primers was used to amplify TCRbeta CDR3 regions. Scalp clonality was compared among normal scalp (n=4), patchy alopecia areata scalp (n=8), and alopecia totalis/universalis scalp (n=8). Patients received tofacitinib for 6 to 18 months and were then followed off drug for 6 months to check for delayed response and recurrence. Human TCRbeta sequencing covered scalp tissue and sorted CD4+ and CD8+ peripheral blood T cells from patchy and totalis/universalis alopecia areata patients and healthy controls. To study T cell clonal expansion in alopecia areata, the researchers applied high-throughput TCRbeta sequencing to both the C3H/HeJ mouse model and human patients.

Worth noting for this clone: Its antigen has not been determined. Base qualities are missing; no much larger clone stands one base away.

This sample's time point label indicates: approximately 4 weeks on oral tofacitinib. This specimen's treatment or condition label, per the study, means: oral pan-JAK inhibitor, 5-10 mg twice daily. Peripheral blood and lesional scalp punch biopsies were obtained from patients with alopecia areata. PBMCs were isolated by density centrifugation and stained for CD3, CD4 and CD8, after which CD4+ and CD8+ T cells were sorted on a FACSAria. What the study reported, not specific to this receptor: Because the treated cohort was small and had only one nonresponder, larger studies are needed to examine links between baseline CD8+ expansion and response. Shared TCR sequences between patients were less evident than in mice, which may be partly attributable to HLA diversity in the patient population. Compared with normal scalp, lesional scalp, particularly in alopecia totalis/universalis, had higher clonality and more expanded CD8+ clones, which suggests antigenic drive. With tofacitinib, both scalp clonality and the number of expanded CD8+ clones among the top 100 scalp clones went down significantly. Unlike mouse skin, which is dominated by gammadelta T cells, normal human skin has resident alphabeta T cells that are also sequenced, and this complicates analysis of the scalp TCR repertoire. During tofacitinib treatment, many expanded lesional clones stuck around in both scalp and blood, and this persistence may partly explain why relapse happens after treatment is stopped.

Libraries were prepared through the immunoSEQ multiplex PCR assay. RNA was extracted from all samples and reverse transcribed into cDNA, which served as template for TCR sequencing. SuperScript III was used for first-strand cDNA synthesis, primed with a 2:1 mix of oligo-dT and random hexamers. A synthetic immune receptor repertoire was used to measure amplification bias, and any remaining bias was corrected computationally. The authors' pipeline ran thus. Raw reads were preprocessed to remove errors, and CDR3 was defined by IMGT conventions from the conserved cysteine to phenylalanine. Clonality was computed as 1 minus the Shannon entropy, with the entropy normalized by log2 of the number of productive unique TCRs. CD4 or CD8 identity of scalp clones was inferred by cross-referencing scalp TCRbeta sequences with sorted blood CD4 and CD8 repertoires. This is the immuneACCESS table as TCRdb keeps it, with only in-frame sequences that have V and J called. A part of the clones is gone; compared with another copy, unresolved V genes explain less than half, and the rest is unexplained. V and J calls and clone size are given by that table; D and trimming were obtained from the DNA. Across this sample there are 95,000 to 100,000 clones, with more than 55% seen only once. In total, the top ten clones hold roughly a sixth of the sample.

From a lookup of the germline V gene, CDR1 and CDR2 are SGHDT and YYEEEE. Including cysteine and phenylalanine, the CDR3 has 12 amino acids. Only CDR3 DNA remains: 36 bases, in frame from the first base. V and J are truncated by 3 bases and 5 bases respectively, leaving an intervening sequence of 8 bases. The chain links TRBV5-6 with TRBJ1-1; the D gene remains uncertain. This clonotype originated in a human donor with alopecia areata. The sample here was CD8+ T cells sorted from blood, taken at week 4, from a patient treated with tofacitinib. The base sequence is TGTGCCAGCAGCTATTCTGGTACTGAAGCTTTCTTT. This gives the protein CASSYSGTEAFF. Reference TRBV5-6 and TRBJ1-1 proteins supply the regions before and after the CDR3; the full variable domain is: DAGVTQSPTHLIKTRGQQVTLRCSPKSGHDTVSWYQQALGQGPQFIFQYYEEEERQRGNFPDRFSGHQFPNYSSELNVNALLLGDSALYLCASSYSGTEAFFGQGTRLTVV.